This paragraph reports one TCR beta chain. Per the germline V gene, CDR1 is SEHNR and CDR2 is FQNEAQ (reference sequence). V shed 5 bases and J 1 base; nucleotides not matched to a gene: 4. The CDR3 totals 14 residues. This sample was included in a study of cytomegalovirus exposure and HLA in healthy donors. The PCR used 60 Vbeta and 13 Jbeta primers. The assay was immunoSEQ multiplex PCR, and TCRdb's table has in-frame clones only and misses some. The sample has 200,000 to 250,000 clones, 80% to 85% seen once. Sequencing used PBMCs. The chain is built from TRBV7-9 and TRBJ1-1, with 7 nucleotides matching TRBD1. This sequence originates from a woman aged 35 to 49 in good health and CMV-seronegative. As DNA, the CDR3 is TGTGCCAGCAGCCCCAGGACAGGGAACACTGAAGCTTTCTTT. Its protein product is CASSPRTGNTEAFF.